A selection of T cell receptor beta chains follows, all from one sample in a study of blood T cell repertoires in COVID-19. The table came from immunoSEQ multiplex PCR; TCRdb's copy has only in-frame clones and leaves some out. The sample carries about 410,000 clones, about 88% recorded once. What was sequenced was peripheral blood. The receptors here all came from a middle-aged woman with COVID-19, enrolled during active disease. The CDR3 runs from the conserved cysteine through the conserved F or W. The order of the fields is J gene, V gene, D gene, clone size, CDR3 DNA, CDR3 protein. D genes are given only for firm matches. Clone size is not always given. Where it is, it says once, few, many or a class for expanded clones.

TRBJ1-6 TRBV11-2 TRBD1 - TGTGCCAGCAGCTCTCGGACAGGGTATAATTCACCCCTCCACTTT CASSSRTGYNSPLHF
TRBJ2-7 TRBV12-3/TRBV12-4 - - TGTGCCAGCAGTTTACAGGGGTCCTACGAGCAGTACTTC CASSLQGSYEQYF
TRBJ2-7 TRBV4-1 TRBD1 - TGCGCCAGCAGCCCCCGAAAGAGGACCCGGGACAGGGGGTACGAGCAGTACTTC CASSPRKRTRDRGYEQYF
TRBJ1-5 TRBV2 - - TGTGCCAGCAATCGGGACCGGGGGATGAATCAGCCCCAGCATTTT CASNRDRGMNQPQHF
TRBJ2-1 TRBV18 - - TGTGCCAGCTCACCACCAAGGGCAGCGGACCTAAATGAGCAGTTCTTC CASSPPRAADLNEQFF
TRBJ2-3 TRBV6-5 - - TGTGCCAGCAGCCAAGGCGGGGGCAACACAGATACGCAGTATTTT CASSQGGGNTDTQYF
TRBJ2-2 TRBV9 TRBD2 - TGTGCCAGCAGCGTAGAAGCGGGGGGGCTCGGCACCGGGGAGCTGTTTTTT CASSVEAGGLGTGELFF
TRBJ1-6 TRBV14 - - TGTGCCAGCAGCCAACGGTGGGGCCAATCACCCCTCCACTTT CASSQRWGQSPLHF
TRBJ2-2 TRBV6-6 - once TGTGCCAGCTTAACAGGGTACACCGGGGAGCTGTTTTTT CASLTGYTGELFF
TRBJ1-2 TRBV5-1 - - TGCGCCAGCAGCTTCGAACAGGCTAACTATGGCTACACCTTC CASSFEQANYGYTF
TRBJ1-5 TRBV28 - - TGTGCGAGCGGTTATGGGCTCAGCAATCAGCCCCAGCATTTT CASGYGLSNQPQHF
TRBJ1-1 TRBV19 TRBD1 - TGTGCCAGTACCTTTGGACAGGGGTGGGGGAACACTGAAGCTTTCTTT CASTFGQGWGNTEAFF
TRBJ1-1 TRBV2 - few TGTGCCAGCAGTGAGTCGGGGAACACTGAAGCTTTCTTT CASSESGNTEAFF
TRBJ2-7 TRBV19 - - TGTGCCAGTAGTCCCCGCGGTAGCGGAACCTACGAGCAGTACTTC CASSPRGSGTYEQYF
TRBJ1-6 TRBV28 - - TGTGCCAGTTCTTCCGACAGTTTTAATTCACCCCTCCACTTT CASSSDSFNSPLHF
TRBJ1-3 TRBV5-1 TRBD1 - TGCGCCAGCAGCATCACAGGGGCACTCTCTGGAAACACCATATATTTT CASSITGALSGNTIYF
TRBJ2-3 TRBV7-2 TRBD2 - TGTGCCAGCAGCTTATGGGGCGGGAGGGGGATCACAGATACGCAGTATTTT CASSLWGGRGITDTQYF
TRBJ1-2 TRBV4-2 - - TGTGCCAGCAGCCCCGACGAGCGGGGGGGCTATGGCTACACCTTC CASSPDERGGYGYTF
TRBJ2-1 TRBV11-3 TRBD2 - TGTGCCAGCAGCTCTAGCGGACCCCGGTCCTACAATGAGCAGTTCTTC CASSSSGPRSYNEQFF
TRBJ1-6 TRBV5-6 - - TGTGCCAGCAGCTTTCCCTCGGGGGATGGAGCTTCACCCCTCCACTTT CASSFPSGDGASPLHF
TRBJ2-6 TRBV18 - - TGTGCCAGCTCACGCTGGACAGCTTTCCCGGGTGGGGCCAACGTCCTGACTTTC CASSRWTAFPGGANVLTF
TRBJ1-5 TRBV30 - - TGTGCCTGGAGTGATGGGCTTCATCAGCCCCAGCATTTT CAWSDGLHQPQHF
TRBJ1-2 TRBV5-5 TRBD1 - TGTGCCAGCAGCTTGGCGGGACAGGGGGCCTATGGCTACACCTTC CASSLAGQGAYGYTF
TRBJ1-5 TRBV27 - - TGTGCCAGCAGTTTTCAGGGTAGCAATCAGCCCCAGCATTTT CASSFQGSNQPQHF
TRBJ1-2 TRBV7-2 TRBD1 - TGTGCCAGCAGTTACAGGGGATTGGATGGCTACACCTTC CASSYRGLDGYTF
TRBJ2-7 TRBV27 - few TGTGCCAGCAGCCAACGGAGCGGCACCTCCTACGAGCAGTACTTC CASSQRSGTSYEQYF
TRBJ1-2 TRBV5-1 - - TGCGCCAGCAGCTTGGCAGGCGTCTATGGCTACACCTTC CASSLAGVYGYTF
TRBJ2-2 TRBV10-3 - - TGTGCCATCAGTGTGGGACAGAACACCGGGGAGCTGTTTTTT CAISVGQNTGELFF
TRBJ1-2 TRBV7-8 TRBD1 - TGTGCCAGCAGCTTAGCGTGGACAGGGGGCGTAAGGGATGGCTACACCTTC CASSLAWTGGVRDGYTF
TRBJ1-2 TRBV18 - once TGTGCCAGCTCACCATCGGGGGGCCTCGGCTATGGCTACACCTTC CASSPSGGLGYGYTF
TRBJ2-5 TRBV5-6 TRBD1 - TGTGCCAGCAGCCTTAGGACAGGACTTGTCGAGACCCAGTACTTC CASSLRTGLVETQYF
TRBJ1-4 TRBV5-1 - - TGCGCCAGCAGCTTGGGCGGGGGTGAAAAACTGTTTTTT CASSLGGGEKLFF
TRBJ2-5 TRBV2 - - TGTGCCAGCAGTGAACAGATCCAAGAGACCCAGTACTTC CASSEQIQETQYF
TRBJ1-3 TRBV5-4 TRBD1 - TGTGCCAGCAGCTCCCGGACAGGGTCTGGAAACACCATATATTTT CASSSRTGSGNTIYF
TRBJ2-1 TRBV3-1/TRBV3-2 TRBD1 - TGTGCCAGCAGCTCATTGACAGGGGGCCATTACAATGAGCAGTTCTTC CASSSLTGGHYNEQFF
TRBJ2-1 TRBV9 - - TGTGCCAGCAGCGTAGATTCGGGGCAGGGGATAGGCAATGAGCAGTTCTTC CASSVDSGQGIGNEQFF
TRBJ1-1 TRBV5-5 - few TGTGCCAGCAGCTTATGGGAGGGAGGCACTGAAGCTTTCTTT CASSLWEGGTEAFF
TRBJ2-1 TRBV28 - - TGTGCCAGCAAGGGGGGAGGGTCCTACAATGAGCAGTTCTTC CASKGGGSYNEQFF
TRBJ2-7 TRBV4-3 - - TGCGCCAGCAGCCAAGACGACCAGACTGAGGTATACTTC CASSQDDQTEVYF
TRBJ2-3 TRBV19 - - TGTGCCAGTAGTATAGGGGTGGGCTCGGATACGCAGTATTTT CASSIGVGSDTQYF
TRBJ2-7 TRBV9 TRBD2 - TGTGCCAGCAGCCCTATAGCGGGAGGGCATCCCGAGCAGTACTTC CASSPIAGGHPEQYF
TRBJ2-1 TRBV6-2/TRBV6-3 TRBD2 - TGTGCCAGCAGCCTCACTAGCGGGAGGGCCAATGAGCAGTTCTTC CASSLTSGRANEQFF
TRBJ1-5 TRBV3-1/TRBV3-2 - once TGTGCCAGCAGCCAAGCGCTCAGGAAATCCCAGCATTTT CASSQALRKSQHF
TRBJ2-1 TRBV28 TRBD2 - TGTGCCAGCAGACCTTGGGGGGGTCTAGCGGGAGCCCCCACCGAGCAGTTCTTC CASRPWGGLAGAPTEQFF
TRBJ2-5 TRBV2 - - TGTGCCAGCAGCCGGACGGACTACCAAGAGACCCAGTACTTC CASSRTDYQETQYF